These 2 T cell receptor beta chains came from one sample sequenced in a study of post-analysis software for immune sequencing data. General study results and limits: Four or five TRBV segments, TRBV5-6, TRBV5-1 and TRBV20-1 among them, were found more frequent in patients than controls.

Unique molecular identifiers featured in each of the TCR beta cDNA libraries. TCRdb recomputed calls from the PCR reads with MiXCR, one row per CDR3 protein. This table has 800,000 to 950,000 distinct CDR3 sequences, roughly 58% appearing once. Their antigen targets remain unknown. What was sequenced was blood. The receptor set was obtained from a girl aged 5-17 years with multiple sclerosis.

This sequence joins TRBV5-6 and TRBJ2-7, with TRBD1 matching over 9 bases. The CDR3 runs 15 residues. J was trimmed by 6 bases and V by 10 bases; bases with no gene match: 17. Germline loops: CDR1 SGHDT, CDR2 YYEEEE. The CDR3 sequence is CASDGGTGFLGEQYF. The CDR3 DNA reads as TGTGCCTCCGACGGGGGGACAGGGTTCCTTGGCGAGCAGTACTTC.

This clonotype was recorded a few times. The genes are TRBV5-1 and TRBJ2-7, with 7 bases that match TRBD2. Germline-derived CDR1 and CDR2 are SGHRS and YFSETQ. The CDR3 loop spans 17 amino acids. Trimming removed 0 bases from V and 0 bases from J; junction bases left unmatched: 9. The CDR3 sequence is CASSLEATSVYSYEQYF. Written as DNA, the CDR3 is TGCGCCAGCAGCTTGGAGGCAACTAGCGTCTACTCCTACGAGCAGTACTTC. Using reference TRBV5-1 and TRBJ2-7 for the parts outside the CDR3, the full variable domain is KAGVTQTPRYLIKTRGQQVTLSCSPISGHRSVSWYQQTPGQGLQFLFEYFSETQRNKGNFPGRFSGRQFSNSRSEMNVSTLELGDSALYLCASSLEATSVYSYEQYFGPGTRLTVT.